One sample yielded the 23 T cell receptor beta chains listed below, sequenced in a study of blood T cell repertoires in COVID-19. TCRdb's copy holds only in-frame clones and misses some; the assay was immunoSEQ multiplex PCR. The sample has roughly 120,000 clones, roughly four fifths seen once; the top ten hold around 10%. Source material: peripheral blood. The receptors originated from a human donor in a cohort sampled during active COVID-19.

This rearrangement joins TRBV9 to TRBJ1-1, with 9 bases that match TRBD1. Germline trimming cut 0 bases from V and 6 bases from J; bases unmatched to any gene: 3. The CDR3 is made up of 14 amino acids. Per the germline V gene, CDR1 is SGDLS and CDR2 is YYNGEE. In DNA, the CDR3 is TGTGCCAGCAGCGTAGGGGACAGGGTCGCTGAAGCTTTCTTT. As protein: CASSVGDRVAEAFF.

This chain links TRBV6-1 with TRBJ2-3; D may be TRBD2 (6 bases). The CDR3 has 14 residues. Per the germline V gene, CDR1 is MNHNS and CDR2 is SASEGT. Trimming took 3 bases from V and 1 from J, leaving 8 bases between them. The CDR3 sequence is CASSDAGRTDTQYF. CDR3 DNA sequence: TGTGCCAGCAGTGATGCGGGGCGCACAGATACGCAGTATTTT.

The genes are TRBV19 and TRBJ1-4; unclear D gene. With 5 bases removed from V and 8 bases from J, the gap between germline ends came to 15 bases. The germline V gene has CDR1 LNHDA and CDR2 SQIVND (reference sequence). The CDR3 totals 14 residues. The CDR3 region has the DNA TGTGCCAGTAGTTCCTCCACGGTGGGCGAAAAACTGTTTTTT. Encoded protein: CASSSSTVGEKLFF.

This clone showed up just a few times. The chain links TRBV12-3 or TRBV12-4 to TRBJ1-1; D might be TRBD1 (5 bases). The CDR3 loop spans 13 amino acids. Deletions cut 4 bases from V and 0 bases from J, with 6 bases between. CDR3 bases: TGTGCCAGCAGTTCCAGGGTGAACACTGAAGCTTTCTTT. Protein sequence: CASSSRVNTEAFF.

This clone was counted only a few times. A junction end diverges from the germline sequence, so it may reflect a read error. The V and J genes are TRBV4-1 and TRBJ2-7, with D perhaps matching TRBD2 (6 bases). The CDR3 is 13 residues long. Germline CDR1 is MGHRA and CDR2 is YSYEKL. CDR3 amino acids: CASSPVVLAREDF. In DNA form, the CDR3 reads TGCGCCAGCAGCCCGGTCGTTCTAGCGAGGGAGGACTTC.

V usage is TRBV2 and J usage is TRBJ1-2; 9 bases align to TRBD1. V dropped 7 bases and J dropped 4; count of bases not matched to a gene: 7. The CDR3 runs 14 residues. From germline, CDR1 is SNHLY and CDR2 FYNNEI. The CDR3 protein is CASIPPGQGYGYTF. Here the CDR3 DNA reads TGTGCCAGCATCCCACCGGGACAGGGCTATGGCTACACCTTC.

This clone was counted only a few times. The CDR3 loop reads CASRPGTSGGPLETQYF. DNA of the CDR3: TGTGCCAGCAGACCCGGGACTAGCGGGGGACCCTTGGAGACCCAGTACTTC. The V and J genes are TRBV2 and TRBJ2-5; 14 bases agree with TRBD2. The CDR3 length is 17 residues. CDR1 and CDR2 (germline): SNHLY, FYNNEI. Trimming removed 6 bases from V and 5 bases from J; junction bases left unmatched: 11.

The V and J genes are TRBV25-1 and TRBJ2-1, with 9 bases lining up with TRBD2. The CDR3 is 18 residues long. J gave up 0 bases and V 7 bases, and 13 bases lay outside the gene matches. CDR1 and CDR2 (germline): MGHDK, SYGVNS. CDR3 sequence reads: CASTRESGGSYSYNEQFF. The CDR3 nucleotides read TGTGCCAGCACGAGGGAGAGCGGGGGGTCGTACTCCTACAATGAGCAGTTCTTC.

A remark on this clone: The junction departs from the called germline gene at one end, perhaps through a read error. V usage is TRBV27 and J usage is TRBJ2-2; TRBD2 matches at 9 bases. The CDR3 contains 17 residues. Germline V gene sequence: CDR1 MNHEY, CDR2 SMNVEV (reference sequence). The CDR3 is CASSLSSGAARIGELFF. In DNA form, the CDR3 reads TGTGCCAGCAGTCTATCTAGCGGGGCCGCTAGGATCGGGGAGCTGTTTTTT.

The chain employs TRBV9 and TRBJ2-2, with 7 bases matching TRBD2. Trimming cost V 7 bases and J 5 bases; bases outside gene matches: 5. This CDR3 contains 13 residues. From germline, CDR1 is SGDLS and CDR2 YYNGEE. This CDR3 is CASGRGGTGELFF. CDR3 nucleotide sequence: TGTGCCAGCGGCCGGGGAGGGACCGGGGAGCTGTTTTTT.

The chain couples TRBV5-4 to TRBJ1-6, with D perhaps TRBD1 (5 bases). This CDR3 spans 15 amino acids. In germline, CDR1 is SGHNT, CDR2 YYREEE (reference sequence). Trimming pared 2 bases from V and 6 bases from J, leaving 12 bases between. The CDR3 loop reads CASSLAGSLNSPLHF. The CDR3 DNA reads TGTGCCAGCAGCTTAGCAGGGTCACTTAATTCACCCCTCCACTTT. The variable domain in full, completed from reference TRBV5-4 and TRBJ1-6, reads ETGVTQSPTHLIKTRGQQVTLRCSSQSGHNTVSWYQQALGQGPQFIFQYYREEENGRGNFPPRFSGLQFPNYSSELNVNALELDDSALYLCASSLAGSLNSPLHFGNGTRLTVT.

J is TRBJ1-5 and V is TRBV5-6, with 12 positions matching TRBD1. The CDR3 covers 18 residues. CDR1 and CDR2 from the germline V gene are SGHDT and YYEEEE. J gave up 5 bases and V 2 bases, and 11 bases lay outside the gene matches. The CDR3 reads CASSFGTGGVGPDQPQHF. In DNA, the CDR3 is TGTGCCAGCAGCTTCGGGACAGGGGGCGTTGGTCCGGATCAGCCCCAGCATTTT.

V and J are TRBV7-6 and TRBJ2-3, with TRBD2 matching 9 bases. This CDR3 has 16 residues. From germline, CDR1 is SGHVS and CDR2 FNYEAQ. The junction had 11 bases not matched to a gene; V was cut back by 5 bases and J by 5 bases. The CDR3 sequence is CASSRWVRGGQDTQYF. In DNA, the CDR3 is TGTGCCAGCAGCCGATGGGTGCGGGGGGGCCAAGATACGCAGTATTTT. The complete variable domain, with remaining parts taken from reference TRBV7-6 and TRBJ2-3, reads GAGVSQSPRYKVTKRGQDVALRCDPISGHVSLYWYRQALGQGPEFLTYFNYEAQQDKSGLPNDRFSAERPEGSISTLTIQRTEQRDSAMYRCASSRWVRGGQDTQYFGPGTRLTVL.

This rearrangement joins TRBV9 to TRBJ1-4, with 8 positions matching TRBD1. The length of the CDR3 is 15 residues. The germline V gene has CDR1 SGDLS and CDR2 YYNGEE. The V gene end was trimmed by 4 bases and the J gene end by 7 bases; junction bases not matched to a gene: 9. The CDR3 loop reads CASSSGSGQVEKLFF. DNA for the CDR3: TGTGCCAGCAGCTCCGGATCGGGACAGGTTGAAAAACTGTTTTTT.

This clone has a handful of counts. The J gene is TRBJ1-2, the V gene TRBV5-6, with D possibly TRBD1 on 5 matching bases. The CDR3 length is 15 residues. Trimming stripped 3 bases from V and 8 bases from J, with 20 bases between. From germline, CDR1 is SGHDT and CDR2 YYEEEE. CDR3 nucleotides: TGTGCCAGCAGCTCCCGCGGGACGGAACATTGGGGCTACACCTTC. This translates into CASSSRGTEHWGYTF.

The CDR3 DNA follows: TGTGCCAGTAGTATAGATCGGGACAGGGCGGGCAATCAGCCCCAGCATTTT. Translated, it gives CASSIDRDRAGNQPQHF. The rearrangement joins TRBV19 to TRBJ1-5, with 9 bases matching TRBD1. V was pared by 0 bases and J by 2 bases, with 5 bases of the junction left unmatched. The CDR3 contains 17 residues. Germline lookup yields CDR1 LNHDA and CDR2 SQIVND (reference sequence). The full variable domain, its missing parts supplied by reference TRBV19 and TRBJ1-5, is DGGITQSPKYLFRKEGQNVTLSCEQNLNHDAMYWYRQDPGQGLRLIYYSQIVNDFQKGDIAEGYSVSREKKESFPLTVTSAQKNPTAFYLCASSIDRDRAGNQPQHFGDGTRLSIL.

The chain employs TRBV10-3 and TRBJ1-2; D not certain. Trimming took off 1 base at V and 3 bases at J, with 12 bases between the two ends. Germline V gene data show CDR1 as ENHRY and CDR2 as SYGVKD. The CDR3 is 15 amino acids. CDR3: CAISEFPGKDYGYTF. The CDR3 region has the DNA TGTGCCATCAGTGAGTTTCCGGGGAAGGACTATGGCTACACCTTC.

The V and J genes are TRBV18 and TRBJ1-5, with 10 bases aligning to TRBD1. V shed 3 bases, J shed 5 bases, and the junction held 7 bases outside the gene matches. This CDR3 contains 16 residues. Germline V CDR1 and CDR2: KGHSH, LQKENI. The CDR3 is CASSPTGGNLDQPQHF. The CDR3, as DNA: TGTGCCAGCTCACCGACAGGGGGCAATCTCGATCAGCCCCAGCATTTT.

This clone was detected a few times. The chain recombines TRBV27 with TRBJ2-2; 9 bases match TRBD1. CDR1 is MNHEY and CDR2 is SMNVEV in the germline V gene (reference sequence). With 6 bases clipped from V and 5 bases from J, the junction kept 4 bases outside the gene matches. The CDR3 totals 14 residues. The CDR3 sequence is CASRGTGITGELFF. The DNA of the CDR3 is TGTGCCAGCAGAGGGACAGGGATAACCGGGGAGCTGTTTTTT.

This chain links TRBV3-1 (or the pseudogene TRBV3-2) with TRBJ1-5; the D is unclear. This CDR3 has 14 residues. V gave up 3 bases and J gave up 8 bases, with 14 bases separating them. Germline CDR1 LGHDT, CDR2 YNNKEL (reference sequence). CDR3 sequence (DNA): TGTGCCAGCAGCCAGAAGACCGCGGGAAAGCCCCAGCATTTT. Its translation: CASSQKTAGKPQHF.

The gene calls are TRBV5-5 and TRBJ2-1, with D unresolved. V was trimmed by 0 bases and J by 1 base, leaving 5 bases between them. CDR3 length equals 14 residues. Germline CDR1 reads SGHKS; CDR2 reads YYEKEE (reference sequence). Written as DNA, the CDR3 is TGTGCCAGCAGCTTGGCCGGGTCCTACAATGAGCAGTTCTTC. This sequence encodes CASSLAGSYNEQFF.

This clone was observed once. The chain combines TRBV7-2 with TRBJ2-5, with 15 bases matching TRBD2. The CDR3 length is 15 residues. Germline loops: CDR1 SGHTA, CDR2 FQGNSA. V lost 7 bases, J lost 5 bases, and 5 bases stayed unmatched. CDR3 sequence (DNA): TGTGCCAGCACCAGGACTAGCGGGGGGGTGGAGACCCAGTACTTC. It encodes CASTRTSGGVETQYF.

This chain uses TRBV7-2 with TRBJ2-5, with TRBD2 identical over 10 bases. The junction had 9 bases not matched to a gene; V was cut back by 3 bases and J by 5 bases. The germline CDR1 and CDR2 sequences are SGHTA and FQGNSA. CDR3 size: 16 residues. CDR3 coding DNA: TGTGCCAGCAGCTTGAGCCGGAGCGGGGGGGCCGAGACCCAGTACTTC. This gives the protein CASSLSRSGGAETQYF.